The 9 T cell receptor beta chains reported below all come from one sample, sequenced in a study of T cells in Graves' hyperthyroidism and ophthalmopathy. RNA transcripts yielded amplified TCR beta CDR3 regions. RT-PCR in the first round (using the HTBI primer set) targeted the TCR CDR3. TCRdb recomputed calls from the multiplex PCR reads with MiXCR, one row per CDR3 protein. The data hold hundreds of thousands of distinct CDR3 sequences, with around 13% observed a single time. The specimen sequenced was blood. Receptors were obtained from a woman aged 18-29 years with Graves' hyperthyroidism.

A remark on this clonotype: A much larger clone sits a single nucleotide away, making a read error possible. The chain links TRBV12-3 or TRBV12-4 to TRBJ2-2; D gene uncertain. The CDR3 length is 17 residues. The CDR3 DNA reads as TGTACCAGCAGTTTGACTCTACGACTGGCGAACACCGGGGAGCTGTTTTTT. It translates to CTSSLTLRLANTGELFF.

The sample holds many counts of this clonotype. The rearrangement joins TRBV28 to TRBJ2-1, with TRBD2 matching over 9 bases. Germline CDR1 and CDR2: MDHEN and SYDVKM. Trimming removed 3 bases from V and 3 bases from J; junction bases left unmatched: 3. The CDR3 has 15 residues. The chain's CDR3 is CASSFLAGFYNEQFF. CDR3 coding DNA: TGTGCCAGCAGTTTCCTAGCGGGGTTCTACAATGAGCAGTTCTTC.

This clonotype has ten or more counts. CDR3 DNA sequence: TGTGCCAGCAGTCCGACGACTAGGGACACAGATACGCAGTATTTT. Amino acids: CASSPTTRDTDTQYF. This rearrangement joins TRBV28 to TRBJ2-3, with D maybe TRBD2 (6 bases). The CDR3 is made up of 15 amino acids. Germline CDR1 is MDHEN and CDR2 is SYDVKM. V lost 5 bases and J 2 bases, leaving 14 bases between the germline ends.

This clonotype appeared a few times. V usage is TRBV4-1 and J usage is TRBJ1-1; 9 bases are a match to TRBD1. The CDR3 totals 17 residues. Looked up from germline, CDR1 is MGHRA and CDR2 is YSYEKL. The junction had 10 bases not matched to a gene; V was cut back by 1 base and J by 4 bases. The CDR3 spells CASSQGAGQGPSTEAFF. DNA for the CDR3: TGCGCCAGCAGCCAAGGAGCGGGACAGGGACCTTCCACTGAAGCTTTCTTT.

This chain links TRBV11-2 with TRBJ2-5; 9 positions agree with TRBD2. This CDR3 comprises 16 residues. Germline V gene sequence: CDR1 SGHAT, CDR2 FQNNGV. V trimming: 5 bases; J trimming: 2 bases; junction bases outside the gene matches: 9. CDR3 DNA: TGTGCCAGCAGCCCGCCCGGGACTAGCATACAAGAGACCCAGTACTTC. It specifies CASSPPGTSIQETQYF.

This clonotype was counted at least ten times. The rearrangement joins TRBV2 to TRBJ1-1, with a possible D match to TRBD1 (5 bases). Trimming took off 10 bases at V and 4 bases at J, with 19 bases between the two ends. The CDR3 sequence is 14 residues long. Germline V lookup: CDR1 SNHLY, CDR2 FYNNEI. In DNA form, the CDR3 reads TGTGCCATTCCAACCCAGGTTGGGGCCACTGAAGCTTTCTTT. Translation: CAIPTQVGATEAFF.

This clonotype occurred many times. The rearrangement links TRBV7-9 to TRBJ2-1; 9 bases fit TRBD2. Germline CDR1 reads SEHNR; CDR2 reads FQNEAQ (reference sequence). This CDR3 has 17 amino acids. V shed 5 bases, J shed 7 bases, and the junction held 15 bases outside the gene matches. The CDR3 region is CASSRTTQREARNEQFF. As DNA, the CDR3 is TGTGCCAGCAGCCGTACCACCCAGCGGGAGGCAAGGAATGAGCAGTTCTTC.

In this sample, this clonotype turned up many times. This chain's CDR3 is CASSPGGRAKYNEQFF. The CDR3 nucleotides are TGCGCCAGCAGCCCAGGGGGGAGGGCCAAGTACAATGAGCAGTTCTTC. The J gene is TRBJ2-1, the V gene TRBV4-1, with D perhaps given as TRBD1 or TRBD2 (7 bases each). The length of the CDR3 is 16 residues. Germline assignment: CDR1 MGHRA and CDR2 YSYEKL. Trimming took 4 bases from V and 4 from J, leaving 17 bases between them.

Concerning this clonotype itself: A much bigger clone sits one base away, suggesting this may be a read error. This chain joins TRBV7-2 and TRBJ2-4; D is perhaps TRBD2 (6 bases). Germline V gene lookup returns CDR1 SGHTA and CDR2 FQGNSA. V lost 5 bases and J lost 2, with 13 bases in between. The CDR3 sequence is 15 residues long. CDR3 amino acids: CASSPLGLTKNIQYF. Written as DNA, the CDR3 is TGTGCCAGCAGCCCCCTTGGACTAACCAAAAACATTCAGTACTTC.